The text below deals with one T cell receptor (beta chain). Stated time point: after neoadjuvant nivolumab, at surgical resection. Trimming took 0 bases from V and 4 from J; bases not matched to a gene: 3. CDR1 is SGHRS and CDR2 is YFSETQ in the germline V gene. This CDR3 spans 15 amino acids. The sample originates from a study of neoadjuvant anti-PD-1 for oral cavity cancer. Study-wide background: Patients without progression received a fourth nivolumab dose around day 43, then surgical resection on days 50-56.

Sequenced by immunoSEQ multiplex PCR; TCRdb stores in-frame clones only, minus some. The sample has about 68,000 clones; approximately 84% are singletons. The sequencing here drew on PBMCs, taken after nivolumab (anti-PD-1) treatment. V gene TRBV5-1 combines with J gene TRBJ2-3, with 9 bases lining up with TRBD2. The sequence was obtained from a person aged 35-80 years with oral cavity squamous cell carcinoma. In DNA form, the CDR3 reads TGCGCCAGCAGCTTGGGGACTAGCGCCGCAGATACGCAGTATTTT. Amino acids: CASSLGTSAADTQYF.